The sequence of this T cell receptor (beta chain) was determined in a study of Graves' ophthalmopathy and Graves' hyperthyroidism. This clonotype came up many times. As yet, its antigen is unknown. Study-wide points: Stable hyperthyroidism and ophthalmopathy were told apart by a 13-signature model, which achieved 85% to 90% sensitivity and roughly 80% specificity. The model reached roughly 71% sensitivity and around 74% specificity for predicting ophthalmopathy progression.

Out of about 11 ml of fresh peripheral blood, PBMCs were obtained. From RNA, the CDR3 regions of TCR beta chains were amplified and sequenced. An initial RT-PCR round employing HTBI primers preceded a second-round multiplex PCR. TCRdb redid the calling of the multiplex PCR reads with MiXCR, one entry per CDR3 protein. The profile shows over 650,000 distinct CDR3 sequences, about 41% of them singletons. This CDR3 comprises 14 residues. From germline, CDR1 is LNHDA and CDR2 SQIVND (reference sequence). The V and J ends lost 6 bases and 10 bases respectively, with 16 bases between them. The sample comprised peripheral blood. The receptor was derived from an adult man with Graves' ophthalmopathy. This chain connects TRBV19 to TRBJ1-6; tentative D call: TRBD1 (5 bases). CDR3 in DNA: TGTGCCAGTAGCCCCTCCACAGGAATATCACCCCTCCACTTT. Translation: CASSPSTGISPLHF.